Listed here are 13 T cell receptor beta chains from one sample, sequenced in a study of shared clonotypes between healthy human individuals. Here immunoSEQ multiplex PCR was the method, and the copy in TCRdb shows in-frame clones only, minus some. This table has a few hundred thousand clones, roughly three quarters appearing once. Material: PBMCs. Source of these receptors: a woman between 35 and 50 years old in good health. Some clones in this sample may be carry-over from other donors' samples.

The chain uses TRBV28 and TRBJ2-7; the D gene is possibly TRBD2 (5 bases). The CDR3 is made up of 14 amino acids. Between the trimmed V and J ends, which lost 7 bases and 4 bases, there was a span of 17 bases. Germline V CDR1 and CDR2: MDHEN, SYDVKM. CDR3 in DNA: TGTGCCAGCAAGTTACACCTATCGGGATACGAGCAGTACTTC. Translation: CASKLHLSGYEQYF. The full variable domain, in which reference TRBV28 and TRBJ2-7 provide the parts outside the CDR3, is DVKVTQSSRYLVKRTGEKVFLECVQDMDHENMFWYRQDPGLGLRLIYFSYDVKMKEKGDIPEGYSVSREKKERFSLILESASTNQTSMYLCASKLHLSGYEQYFGPGTRLTVT.

V is TRBV20-1 and J is TRBJ2-3; D is unclear. Looked up from germline, CDR1 is DFQATT and CDR2 is SNEGSKA (reference sequence). This CDR3 is 11 amino acids long. CDR3 in amino acids: CALTSTDTQYF. As DNA, the CDR3 is TGCGCCCTCACTAGCACAGATACGCAGTATTTT.

The V gene is TRBV6-5, the J gene TRBJ2-5; the match to TRBD1 covers 8 bases. The CDR3 has 14 amino acids. Trimming took 6 bases from V and 2 from J; bases not matched to a gene: 5. Germline CDR1 MNHEY, CDR2 SVGAGI. The CDR3 DNA reads as TGTGCCAGCAGCCGCGGACAGGGACAAGAGACCCAGTACTTC. It encodes CASSRGQGQETQYF.

The chain combines TRBV5-1 with TRBJ1-5; tentative D call: TRBD1 (5 bases). The germline CDR1 and CDR2 sequences are SGHRS and YFSETQ. This CDR3 is 15 amino acids long. Trimming removed 0 bases at V and 7 bases at J, with 14 bases between. The CDR3 is CASSLDAGAGQPQHF. In nucleotides, the CDR3 is TGCGCCAGCAGCTTGGATGCTGGGGCGGGACAGCCCCAGCATTTT.

CDR3 in amino acids: CASSVQGSYEQYF. The CDR3, as DNA: TGTGCCAGCAGTGTACAGGGTTCGTACGAGCAGTACTTC. This chain joins TRBV28 and TRBJ2-7, with TRBD1 as a possible D gene (6 bases). This CDR3 has 13 residues. Trimming shortened V by 5 bases and J by 4 bases, and 12 bases separated the two germline ends. The germline gives CDR1 MDHEN, CDR2 SYDVKM.

Turning to this clone: It is likely a read error: a sequence one base away is far more abundant. In DNA, the CDR3 is TGCAGCGTCGGGACAGGGGTGATCAATGAGCAGTTCTTC. Its translation is CSVGTGVINEQFF. The rearrangement joins TRBV29-1 to TRBJ2-1; TRBD1 aligns across 10 bases. CDR3 size: 13 residues. Germline V CDR1 and CDR2: SQVTM, ANQGSEA. Trimming at V came to 6 bases and at J to 6 bases, leaving 5 bases not matched to a gene.

This sequence joins TRBV30 and TRBJ2-5, with D tentatively TRBD2 (6 bases). The CDR3 extends over 16 amino acids. Germline V gene lookup returns CDR1 GTSNPN and CDR2 SVGIG (reference sequence). V was shortened by 4 bases and J by 0 bases, with 18 bases between the two germline ends. The CDR3 sequence: CAWNRGGSRDQETQYF. CDR3 DNA: TGTGCCTGGAATCGTGGGGGGTCTAGGGACCAAGAGACCCAGTACTTC.

The chain recombines TRBV15 with TRBJ2-2; D remains unclear. CDR3 size: 14 residues. The V and J ends lost 8 bases and 5 bases respectively, with 15 bases between them. Germline V CDR1 and CDR2: LNHNV, YYDKDF (reference sequence). CDR3 residues: CATAPFTGTGELFF. CDR3 coding DNA: TGTGCCACCGCCCCTTTCACCGGGACCGGGGAGCTGTTTTTT.

This clone has just a few counts. The genes are TRBV25-1 and TRBJ1-6; tentative D call: TRBD1 (5 bases). The CDR3 is 16 amino acids. Trimming took 3 bases from V and 10 from J, leaving 19 bases between them. CDR1 and CDR2 from the germline V gene are MGHDK and SYGVNS. The CDR3 DNA is TGTGCCAGCAGTGATAGGGCGGCAGGGAGTCGATCACCCCTCCACTTT. Encoded protein: CASSDRAAGSRSPLHF. The whole variable domain, filled in from reference TRBV25-1 and TRBJ1-6, reads EADIYQTPRYLVIGTGKKITLECSQTMGHDKMYWYQQDPGMELHLIHYSYGVNSTEKGDLSSESTVSRIRTEHFPLTLESARPSHTSQYLCASSDRAAGSRSPLHFGNGTRLTVT.

The rearrangement uses TRBV4-2 and TRBJ2-3, with a tentative D call TRBD2 (7 bases). CDR1 and CDR2 from the germline V gene are LGHNA and YNFKEQ. The ends were cut back, 7 bases at V and 8 bases at J, with 19 bases in the middle. The CDR3 is made up of 14 amino acids. The CDR3 spells CASMSQRGGGTQYF. CDR3 DNA: TGTGCCAGCATGTCACAGCGGGGAGGGGGTACGCAGTATTTT.

This chain links TRBV11-2 with TRBJ2-3, with D unresolved. The CDR3 runs to 12 residues. Per the germline V gene, CDR1 is SGHAT and CDR2 is FQNNGV. The ends were cut back, 3 bases at V and 10 bases at J, with 11 bases in the middle. CDR3 residues: CASSFLSSSQYF. In DNA form, the CDR3 reads TGTGCCAGCAGCTTTTTAAGTTCCTCGCAGTATTTT.

The V and J genes are TRBV2 and TRBJ1-5; D is possibly TRBD1 (6 bases). There are 14 residues in the CDR3. V shed 1 base and J shed 4 bases, with 8 bases lying between them. CDR1 is SNHLY, CDR2 FYNNEI, per germline. As DNA, the CDR3 is TGTGCCAGCAGTGAAGGGGGGGCGAATCAGCCCCAGCATTTT. It yields the protein CASSEGGANQPQHF.

This chain links TRBV4-3 with TRBJ2-3; D perhaps matches TRBD2 (7 bases). Trimming cost V 0 bases and J 4 bases, with 20 bases left between them. The CDR3 sequence is 18 residues long. CDR1 and CDR2 from the germline V gene are LGHNA and YSLEER. CDR3 sequence reads: CASSQDLVGGGVPDTQYF. The CDR3, as DNA: TGCGCCAGCAGCCAAGATCTAGTTGGGGGGGGCGTCCCAGATACGCAGTATTTT.